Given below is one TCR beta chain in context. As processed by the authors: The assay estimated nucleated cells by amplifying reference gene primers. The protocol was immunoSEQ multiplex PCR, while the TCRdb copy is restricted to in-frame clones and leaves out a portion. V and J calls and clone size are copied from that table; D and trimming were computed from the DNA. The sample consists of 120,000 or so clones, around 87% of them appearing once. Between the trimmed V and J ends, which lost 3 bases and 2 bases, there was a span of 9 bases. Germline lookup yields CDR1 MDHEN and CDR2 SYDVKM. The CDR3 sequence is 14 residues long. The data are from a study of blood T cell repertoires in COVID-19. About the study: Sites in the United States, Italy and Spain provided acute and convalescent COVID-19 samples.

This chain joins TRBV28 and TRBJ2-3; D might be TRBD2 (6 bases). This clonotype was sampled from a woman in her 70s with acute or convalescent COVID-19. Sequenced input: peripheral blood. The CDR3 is CASSFGDFTDTQYF. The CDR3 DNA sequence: TGTGCCAGCAGTTTTGGGGACTTCACAGATACGCAGTATTTT.